This T cell receptor beta chain was recorded in a study of blood T cell repertoires in COVID-19. Study-level information: Whether acute or convalescent, the COVID-19 samples came from the United States, Italy and Spain.

Germline CDR1 reads GTSNPN; CDR2 reads SVGIG (reference sequence). The CDR3 length is 14 residues. The V gene lost 2 bases and the J gene lost 6 bases, with 16 bases spanning the gap. Repertoires were generated with immunoSEQ multiplex PCR, while TCRdb's copy carries only in-frame clones and drops some. The table has 250,000 to 400,000 clones, about nine tenths seen once; the top ten hold 2.9%. The V call is TRBV30, the J call TRBJ1-1, with D possibly TRBD1 on 5 matching bases. Input material: peripheral blood. The origin of this receptor is a woman aged 25-40 years with COVID-19, enrolled during active disease. In DNA, the CDR3 is TGTGCCTGGAGTTCCCCAGGGATGAGCCCTGAAGCTTTCTTT. This gives the protein CAWSSPGMSPEAFF.